This entry lists 19 T cell receptor beta chains sequenced from one sample in a study of blood T cell repertoires in COVID-19 (dated by TCRdb to about 2020). Library preparation was by the immunoSEQ multiplex PCR assay. Entries here come from immuneACCESS through TCRdb and include only in-frame sequences with V and J called. Some clones fail to appear in such tables; in the studies checked, an unresolved V gene covers under half of the shortfall, and the cause of the remainder is unknown. This sample comprises some 120,000 clones, approximately 92% of them detected only once. The ten biggest clones cover approximately 27% of the sample. Specimen: peripheral blood. These receptor sequences come from a man aged 70 or older with active or convalescent COVID-19.

This clone occurred once. The V and J genes are TRBV19 and TRBJ2-5; 10 bases map to TRBD1. Trimming at V came to 0 bases and at J to 4 bases, leaving 2 bases not matched to a gene. The CDR3 is made up of 15 amino acids. Germline V gene lookup returns CDR1 LNHDA and CDR2 SQIVND (reference sequence). The CDR3 spells CASSIDDRGRETQYF. DNA for the CDR3: TGTGCCAGTAGTATAGATGACAGGGGGCGAGAGACCCAGTACTTC.

The chain combines TRBV7-9 with TRBJ1-2; D uncertain. This CDR3 has 12 residues. Germline V gene lookup returns CDR1 SEHNR and CDR2 FQNEAQ (reference sequence). The V end was cut by 5 bases, the J end by 10 bases, with 14 bases between. In DNA, the CDR3 is TGTGCCAGCAGCCGGGGAGAGGCTCTCTACACCTTC. Its protein is CASSRGEALYTF.

The table lists this clone with a count of one. The rearrangement uses TRBV5-1 and TRBJ2-5, with TRBD1 identical over 11 bases. Germline-derived CDR1 and CDR2 are SGHRS and YFSETQ. The CDR3 is 16 amino acids. V lost 4 bases and J lost 5; bases outside the gene matches: 10. The CDR3 DNA reads TGCGCCAGCAGCATACCCCGGGACAGGGGGTTTGAGACCCAGTACTTC. Amino acid sequence: CASSIPRDRGFETQYF.

V and J are TRBV7-9 and TRBJ2-3; D possibly corresponds to TRBD2 (6 bases). V was pared by 1 base and J by 2 bases, with 13 bases between. Germline V gene data show CDR1 as SEHNR and CDR2 as FQNEAQ (reference sequence). The CDR3 contains 16 residues. CDR3 coding DNA: TGTGCCAGCAGCTTAGGTGTTGCGGGACCCACAGATACGCAGTATTTT. It specifies CASSLGVAGPTDTQYF.

This sequence joins TRBV18 and TRBJ2-5, with TRBD2 identical over 10 bases. The germline V gene encodes CDR1 KGHSH and CDR2 LQKENI. V dropped 4 bases and J dropped 5; count of bases not matched to a gene: 1. The CDR3 is made up of 13 amino acids. The CDR3 is CASSQLAGETQYF. CDR3 sequence (DNA): TGTGCCAGCTCACAACTAGCGGGGGAGACCCAGTACTTC. The full variable domain, completed using reference TRBV18 and TRBJ2-5, is NAGVMQNPRHLVRRRGQEARLRCSPMKGHSHVYWYRQLPEEGLKFMVYLQKENIIDESGMPKERFSAEFPKEGPSILRIQQVVRGDSAAYFCASSQLAGETQYFGPGTRLLVL.

This chain connects TRBV5-1 to TRBJ2-7, with D perhaps TRBD1 (6 bases). Germline assignment: CDR1 SGHRS and CDR2 YFSETQ. This CDR3 has 15 amino acids. Trimming shortened V by 0 bases and J by 3 bases, and 13 bases separated the two germline ends. Here the CDR3 reads CASSLGGMDSYEQYF. CDR3 bases: TGCGCCAGCAGCTTGGGGGGGATGGACAGCTACGAGCAGTACTTC.

This clone was recorded once. This chain connects TRBV7-3 to TRBJ2-7, with no clear D. CDR3 length: 14 amino acids. In germline, CDR1 is SGHTA, CDR2 FQGTGA. V was trimmed by 3 bases and J by 4 bases, leaving 13 bases between them. CDR3 sequence: CASSFERVGYEQYF. The CDR3 coding sequence is TGTGCCAGCAGCTTCGAACGGGTCGGGTACGAGCAGTACTTC. The full variable domain, with the rest looked up from reference TRBV7-3 and TRBJ2-7, is GAGVSQTPSNKVTEKGKYVELRCDPISGHTALYWYRQSLGQGPEFLIYFQGTGAADDSGLPNDRFFAVRPEGSVSTLKIQRTERGDSAVYLCASSFERVGYEQYFGPGTRLTVT.

CDR3 sequence (DNA): TGTGCCAGTCAAGGTCATTTAGGACAGGGGTCGTCACGTCAGCCCCAGCATTTT. It yields the protein CASQGHLGQGSSRQPQHF. The gene calls are TRBV19 and TRBJ1-5; 9 nucleotides line up with TRBD1. The CDR3 sequence is 18 residues long. Germline V gene sequence: CDR1 LNHDA, CDR2 SQIVND (reference sequence). The J segment lost 6 bases and the V segment lost 8 bases, leaving 20 bases of the junction unmatched.

CDR3 nucleotide sequence: TGTGCCAGCTCACCACCCTCGGGGGGCACCTACGAGCAGTACTTC. Translated, it gives CASSPPSGGTYEQYF. The chain couples TRBV18 to TRBJ2-7, with D possibly TRBD2 on 7 matching bases. CDR1 is KGHSH, CDR2 LQKENI, per germline. V shed 0 bases and J shed 2 bases, with 11 bases lying between them. This CDR3 contains 15 residues.

V and J are TRBV28 and TRBJ2-2; D may be TRBD1 (5 bases). CDR1 MDHEN and CDR2 SYDVKM come from the germline V gene. V lost 2 bases and J lost 0, with 10 bases in between. The CDR3 length is 16 residues. CDR3 protein: CASSLGADPNTGELFF. The CDR3 nucleotides are TGTGCCAGCAGTTTAGGGGCTGACCCGAACACCGGGGAGCTGTTTTTT.

The chain links TRBV18 to TRBJ1-4, with D perhaps TRBD1 (5 bases). The germline V and J ends were trimmed by 6 bases and 5 bases, with 13 bases remaining between them. This CDR3 contains 14 residues. The germline V gene encodes CDR1 KGHSH and CDR2 LQKENI. DNA for the CDR3: TGTGCCAGCTCGCATCCAGGGCCAAATGAAAAACTGTTTTTT. Translating gives CASSHPGPNEKLFF.

V and J are TRBV21-1 and TRBJ1-1; TRBD1, as called in the table, went unchecked against the DNA. TRBV21-1 is a listed pseudogene. This CDR3 has 15 residues. DNA of the CDR3: TGTGCCAGCAGCAAAGCGGGCTCTCCGAACACTGAAGCTTTCTTT. Its translation: CASSKAGSPNTEAFF.

The chain carries TRBV7-3 and TRBJ2-3; 8 positions agree with TRBD2. CDR1 SGHTA and CDR2 FQGTGA come from the germline V gene. V lost 1 base and J lost 4; bases outside the gene matches: 4. This CDR3 is built from 15 residues. CDR3 region: CASSLISGSADTQYF. CDR3 bases: TGTGCCAGCAGCTTAATCAGCGGGAGTGCAGATACGCAGTATTTT.

The chain combines TRBV5-6 with TRBJ2-7; TRBD2 might be the D (5 bases). Trimming stripped 1 base from V and 0 bases from J, with 11 bases between. The germline CDR1 and CDR2 sequences are SGHDT and YYEEEE. The CDR3 runs 15 residues. CDR3 region: CASSLPGSLSYEQYF. In DNA form, the CDR3 reads TGTGCCAGCAGCTTGCCGGGGTCCCTCTCCTACGAGCAGTACTTC.

This chain connects TRBV28 to TRBJ1-1, with 7 bases identical to TRBD1. Losses at the gene ends were 7 bases for V and 0 bases for J; bases not matched to a gene: 5. The germline gives CDR1 MDHEN, CDR2 SYDVKM. CDR3 length: 14 amino acids. CDR3 residues: CASTRQGLNTEAFF. In DNA form, the CDR3 reads TGTGCCAGCACCCGACAGGGATTGAACACTGAAGCTTTCTTT.

The rearrangement joins TRBV5-1 to TRBJ1-1; 9 bases map to TRBD1. V lost 2 bases, J lost 1 base, and 3 bases stayed unmatched. CDR1 is SGHRS and CDR2 is YFSETQ in the germline V gene. The CDR3 totals 15 residues. In DNA form, the CDR3 reads TGCGCCAGCAGCTTACAGGGGGCAACGAACACTGAAGCTTTCTTT. Amino acid sequence: CASSLQGATNTEAFF.

The chain carries TRBV19 and TRBJ1-5; 7 positions agree with TRBD1. The V gene's germline CDR1 is LNHDA and CDR2 SQIVND (reference sequence). J gave up 6 bases and V 7 bases, and 9 bases lay outside the gene matches. The CDR3 has 14 amino acids. CDR3 region: CASTLGQWRQPQHF. CDR3 coding DNA: TGTGCCAGTACTCTGGGACAGTGGCGTCAGCCCCAGCATTTT.

The J gene is TRBJ2-4, the V gene TRBV7-2; 10 bases agree with TRBD2. CDR1 SGHTA and CDR2 FQGNSA come from the germline V gene. V shed 1 base and J 0 bases; nucleotides not matched to a gene: 0. CDR3 length: 16 residues. DNA for the CDR3: TGTGCCAGCAGCTTAGGACTAGCGGGAGCCAAAAACATTCAGTACTTC. This encodes CASSLGLAGAKNIQYF.

The J gene is TRBJ2-7, the V gene TRBV15, with D unresolved. Germline assignment: CDR1 LNHNV and CDR2 YYDKDF (reference sequence). The CDR3 spans 13 residues. The V gene lost 2 bases and the J gene lost 6 bases, with 11 bases spanning the gap. The CDR3 is CATSRSYNLEQYF. The CDR3 bases are TGTGCCACCAGCAGATCCTATAATCTCGAGCAGTACTTC.